Listed here is a single TCR beta chain. The sample belongs to a study of T cells in Graves' hyperthyroidism and ophthalmopathy. Amplified regions were TCR beta CDR3 sequences from RNA transcripts. The HTBI primer set was used in a first-round RT-PCR of the TCR CDR3. One entry per CDR3 protein, called by TCRdb with MiXCR from the multiplex PCR reads. The sample records approximately 430,000 distinct CDR3 sequences, around a sixth being singletons. V lost 1 base to trimming and J lost 8 bases; unmatched junction nucleotides: 9. Germline V gene lookup returns CDR1 SGHTA and CDR2 FQGNSA. This CDR3 spans 16 amino acids.

The V call is TRBV7-2, the J call TRBJ2-1; 9 bases line up with TRBD2. The sequencing input was blood. This receptor was obtained from a woman between 18 and 29 years old with Graves' hyperthyroidism. The CDR3 bases are TGTGCCAGCAGCTTAGAAGTAGCGGGGGCCGGGTATGAGCAGTTCTTC. It specifies CASSLEVAGAGYEQFF.